What follows describes a single TCR beta chain. Authors' data handling: Amplification of reference gene primers was used by the study to estimate nucleated cell counts. Profiled with immunoSEQ multiplex PCR; TCRdb holds only in-frame clones, not every one. The V and J calls and the clone size are those of that table, but D and trimming were determined from the DNA. The data hold approximately 500,000 clones, with approximately 85% observed a single time. This specimen belongs to a study of blood T cell repertoires in COVID-19. For the study at large: From T cells, B-cell-depleted T cells, or PBMCs came the material, which was cDNA or gDNA.

The junction had 5 bases not matched to a gene; V was cut back by 2 bases and J by 7 bases. The CDR3 covers 15 residues. The germline V gene has CDR1 MNHEY and CDR2 SMNVEV (reference sequence). The chain joins TRBV27 to TRBJ1-4, with 9 bases that match TRBD1. The source of this sequence is a human donor in a cohort sampled during active COVID-19. Specimen: peripheral blood. This CDR3 is CASSLLTGGAEKLFF. Here the CDR3 DNA reads TGTGCCAGCAGTTTACTGACAGGGGGGGCTGAAAAACTGTTTTTT.